A selection of T cell receptor beta chains follows, all from one sample in a study of cytomegalovirus exposure and HLA in healthy donors. Here immunoSEQ multiplex PCR was the method, and the copy in TCRdb shows in-frame clones only, minus some. Of 180,000 or so clones listed, roughly 85% were seen once; the top ten hold 6.3%. The specimen was PBMCs. The receptor set was obtained from a man aged 40-49 years in good health and CMV-seropositive. Each CDR3 is given with its conserved first and last residue. D genes are given only for firm matches. Clone size, where shown, is once, few, many, or a class for clones that have expanded.

abundance | j_gene | v_gene | d_gene | CDR3nt | CDR3aa
- | TRBJ1-1 | TRBV5-1 | - | TGCGCCAGCAGACGGGGGGACGAGAACACTGAAGCTTTCTTT | CASRRGDENTEAFF
few | TRBJ2-3 | TRBV11-2 | TRBD1 | TGTGCCAGCAGCAGCCGACAGGGCGTACTAAGCACAGATACGCAGTATTTT | CASSSRQGVLSTDTQYF
once | TRBJ2-1 | TRBV14 | - | TGTGCCAGCAGCCAAGACACGGGTTGGCTCGTAAATGAGCAGTTCTTC | CASSQDTGWLVNEQFF
- | TRBJ2-7 | TRBV14 | - | TGTGCCAGCAGCCAAGACCCCCGCTCCTACGAGCAGTACTTC | CASSQDPRSYEQYF
- | TRBJ2-1 | TRBV11-2 | TRBD1 | TGTGCCAGCAGCCCGGACAGGGGCTCCTACAATGAGCAGTTCTTC | CASSPDRGSYNEQFF
once | TRBJ2-7 | TRBV9 | - | TGTGCCAGCAGCGTAGGTCAGGGAAAGTACGAGCAGTACTTC | CASSVGQGKYEQYF
- | TRBJ2-3 | TRBV14 | TRBD2 | TGTGCCAGCAGCCCCCACCTGACTAGCGGGAGCGGAGATACGCAGTATTTT | CASSPHLTSGSGDTQYF
- | TRBJ2-1 | TRBV6-5 | - | TGTGCCAGCAGTCAGCTAAAGGGGGCCTACAATGAGCAGTTCTTC | CASSQLKGAYNEQFF
few | TRBJ1-1 | TRBV28 | - | TGTGCCAGCAGTTTCGGGGCAGGGGTTATGAACACTGAAGCTTTCTTT | CASSFGAGVMNTEAFF
once | TRBJ1-2 | TRBV11-2 | TRBD1 | TGTGCCAGCAGCCTAACCGATAGACGGACAGGCTATGGCTACACCTTC | CASSLTDRRTGYGYTF
- | TRBJ2-7 | TRBV7-8 | TRBD1 | TGTGCCAGCAGCTTCACCGGGACAGGGCACGAGCAGTACTTC | CASSFTGTGHEQYF
- | TRBJ2-1 | TRBV27 | - | TGTGCCAGCAGTTTGCGGATACGCTCAGACAATGAGCAGTTCTTC | CASSLRIRSDNEQFF
few | TRBJ1-2 | TRBV5-5 | - | TGTGCCAGCAGGCGGGGAGGGGCCGAGAACTATGGCTACACCTTC | CASRRGGAENYGYTF
- | TRBJ2-7 | TRBV5-1 | TRBD2 | TGCGCCAGCAGCCCCCCGGGACTACCCTACGAGCAGTACTTC | CASSPPGLPYEQYF
- | TRBJ2-4 | TRBV27 | - | TGTGCCAGCAGTCCTCGTTCCCCCAACAGTCAGTACTTC | CASSPRSPNSQYF
once | TRBJ2-1 | TRBV4-1 | - | TGCGCCAGCAGCCAACTGACAGGAGACAATGAGCAGTTCTTC | CASSQLTGDNEQFF
- | TRBJ2-4 | TRBV30 | TRBD1 | TGTGCCTGGACGACAGGGGTTGGAAACATTCAGTACTTC | CAWTTGVGNIQYF
- | TRBJ1-5 | TRBV6-5 | TRBD1 | TGTGCCAGCAGTGGACAGGGGGATCAGCCCCAGCATTTT | CASSGQGDQPQHF
once | TRBJ2-1 | TRBV10-3 | TRBD2 | TGTGCCATCATGGGGACTAGCGGAACCGCCTACAATGAGCAGTTCTTC | CAIMGTSGTAYNEQFF
many | TRBJ2-3 | TRBV27 | - | TGTGCCAGCAGTTTGTCTTTTTCAGATACGCAGTATTTT | CASSLSFSDTQYF
once | TRBJ2-3 | TRBV5-4 | TRBD1 | TGTGCCAGCACGGACAGGGGTCCAGATACGCAGTATTTT | CASTDRGPDTQYF
- | TRBJ2-7 | TRBV18 | - | TGTGCCAGCTCACCCGGGGGGCTCATTTACGAGCAGTACTTC | CASSPGGLIYEQYF
- | TRBJ2-3 | TRBV11-3 | - | TGTGCCAGCAGCTCCCGACTAGTCAGCACAGATACGCAGTATTTT | CASSSRLVSTDTQYF
- | TRBJ2-1 | TRBV7-6 | TRBD2 | TGTGCCAGCAGCTTAGAGCCTAGCGGTCGCTCCTACAATGAGCAGTTCTTC | CASSLEPSGRSYNEQFF
- | TRBJ2-1 | TRBV28 | TRBD2 | TGTGCCAGCAGTTTCGTAGCGGGAGGGTCCTACAATGAGCAGTTCTTC | CASSFVAGGSYNEQFF
- | TRBJ1-2 | TRBV19 | - | TGTGCCAGTCGATCCCAGGGAAGGTATGGCTACACCTTC | CASRSQGRYGYTF
once | TRBJ2-7 | TRBV5-6 | TRBD1 | TGTGCCAGCAGCTTGGGGGCCCTGACGGACAGGTTAGATACCTACGAGCAGTACTTC | CASSLGALTDRLDTYEQYF
- | TRBJ2-1 | TRBV15 | - | TGTGCCACCAGCAGAGATGCTTCAGGGCTCTACAATGAGCAGTTCTTC | CATSRDASGLYNEQFF
- | TRBJ1-5 | TRBV4-2 | - | TGTGCCAGCAGCCAAGAGTTGTATGGAAACAGTCAGCCCCAGCATTTT | CASSQELYGNSQPQHF
- | TRBJ1-5 | TRBV6-5 | - | TGTGCCAGCAGCCCTACCCACGGTCAGCCCCAGCATTTT | CASSPTHGQPQHF
- | TRBJ2-5 | TRBV27 | - | TGTGCCAGCAGTTCCCCGAGTACAGGGCAAGAGACCCAGTACTTC | CASSSPSTGQETQYF
few | TRBJ2-2 | TRBV2 | - | TGTGCCAGCAGGGCCTCGAGAGGGGGTCGGAACACCGGGGAGCTGTTTTTT | CASRASRGGRNTGELFF
- | TRBJ1-4 | TRBV28 | - | TGTGCCAGCAGTTTACAGGGGCGGGCTAATGAAAAACTGTTTTTT | CASSLQGRANEKLFF
- | TRBJ2-1 | TRBV7-6 | TRBD2 | TGTGCCAGCAAGGGACTAGCGGGACTTAAAAGCTCCTACAATGAGCAGTTCTTC | CASKGLAGLKSSYNEQFF
- | TRBJ2-3 | TRBV15 | TRBD1 | TGTGCCACCAGCAGAGGGGACAGGGGGCGCGTAGATACGCAGTATTTT | CATSRGDRGRVDTQYF
once | TRBJ2-4 | TRBV28 | - | TGTGCCAGCAGTCAGGGACTCGCGAGGGGCATTCAGTACTTC | CASSQGLARGIQYF
- | TRBJ2-7 | TRBV19 | TRBD1 | TGTGCCAGTAGTATGGACAGGGGCTACGAGCAGTACTTC | CASSMDRGYEQYF
- | TRBJ2-3 | TRBV19 | TRBD2 | TGTGCCAGTAGTATAATGACTAGCGGGAGTACAGATACGCAGTATTTT | CASSIMTSGSTDTQYF
- | TRBJ2-1 | TRBV9 | TRBD1 | TGTGCCAGCAGTTCGGGACAGGGGTTTTACAATGAGCAGTTCTTC | CASSSGQGFYNEQFF
- | TRBJ2-1 | TRBV9 | TRBD2 | TGTGCCAGCAGCGTTAGCGGGAGCTCCTACAATGAGCAGTTCTTC | CASSVSGSSYNEQFF